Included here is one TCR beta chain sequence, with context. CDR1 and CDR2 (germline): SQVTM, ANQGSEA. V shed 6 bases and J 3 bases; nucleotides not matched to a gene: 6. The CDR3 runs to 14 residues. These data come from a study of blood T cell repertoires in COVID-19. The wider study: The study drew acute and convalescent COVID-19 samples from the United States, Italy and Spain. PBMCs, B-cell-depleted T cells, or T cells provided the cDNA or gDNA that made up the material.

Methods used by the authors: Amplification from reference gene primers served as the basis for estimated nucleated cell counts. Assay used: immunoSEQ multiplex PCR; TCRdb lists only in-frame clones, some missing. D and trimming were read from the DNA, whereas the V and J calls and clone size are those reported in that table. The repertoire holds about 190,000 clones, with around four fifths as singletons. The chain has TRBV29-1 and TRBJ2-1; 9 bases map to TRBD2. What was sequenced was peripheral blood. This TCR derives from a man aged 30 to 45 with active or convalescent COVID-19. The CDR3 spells CSVGGLADYNEQFF. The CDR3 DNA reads TGCAGCGTAGGGGGACTAGCAGACTACAATGAGCAGTTCTTC.